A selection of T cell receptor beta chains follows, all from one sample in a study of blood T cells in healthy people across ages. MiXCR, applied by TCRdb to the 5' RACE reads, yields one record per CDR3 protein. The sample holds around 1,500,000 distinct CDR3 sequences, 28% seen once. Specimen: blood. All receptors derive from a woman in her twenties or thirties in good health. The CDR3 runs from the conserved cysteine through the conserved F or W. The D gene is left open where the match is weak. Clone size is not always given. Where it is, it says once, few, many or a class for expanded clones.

TGTGCCAGCAGGTCGCTGTGGAGCACAGATACGCAGTATTTT CASRSLWSTDTQYF TRBV7-2 NA TRBJ2-3 NA
TGTGCCAGCAGTGAAGGCTCAGGGGGGGGCAAAAACATTCAGTACTTC CASSEGSGGGKNIQYF TRBV2 NA TRBJ2-4 NA
TGTGCCAGCAGCCACGACGATTACGGGACCCAGTACTTC CASSHDDYGTQYF TRBV7-2 NA TRBJ2-5 NA
TGTGCCAGCAGTTTGAGGAGGCCCAACGAGCAGTACTTC CASSLRRPNEQYF TRBV12-3/TRBV12-4 NA TRBJ2-7 many
TGTGCCAGCGGGCTAGGGGCAAAGGAGACCCAGTACTTC CASGLGAKETQYF TRBV6-2/TRBV6-3 NA TRBJ2-5 NA
TGTGCCAGCAGCAGGGGGGCGACGAACACTGAAGCTTTCTTT CASSRGATNTEAFF TRBV14 NA TRBJ1-1 few
TGTGCCAGCTCACCGTTCAGCGTCGTCCAAGAGACCCAGTACTTC CASSPFSVVQETQYF TRBV18 NA TRBJ2-5 few
TGCAGTGCGGGGCCGCAGGGCATGAACACTGAAGCTTTCTTT CSAGPQGMNTEAFF TRBV20-1 NA TRBJ1-1 once
TGCGCCAGCAGCTTGCACGGGACTAGTGGCACAGATACGCAGTATTTT CASSLHGTSGTDTQYF TRBV5-1 TRBD2 TRBJ2-3 NA
TGCAGCGCCGAAAAGGACAGGGGGTTATCTAGCATTCAGTACTTC CSAEKDRGLSSIQYF TRBV29-1 TRBD1 TRBJ2-4 many
TGTGCCAGCAGCCAAGATCCAGCGGAAGAGACCCAGTACTTC CASSQDPAEETQYF TRBV3-1 NA TRBJ2-5 NA
TGTGCCAGCAGCACGAGACAGGGATCTAACTATGGCTACACCTTC CASSTRQGSNYGYTF TRBV7-9 TRBD1 TRBJ1-2 NA
TGTGCTAGTGGTCCACCTTCGTGGGGGCGGAGGGAGCAGTACTTC CASGPPSWGRREQYF TRBV12-5 NA TRBJ2-7 many
TGTGCCAGCAGCCCCCGAGCGGGGACTAGATCCTCCGCTGGCACAGATACGCAGTATTTT CASSPRAGTRSSAGTDTQYF TRBV4-2 TRBD2 TRBJ2-3 few
TGCAGTTCACGGGGGGCGCGAGGGGAGCTGTTTTTT CSSRGARGELFF TRBV29-1 NA TRBJ2-2 NA
TGTGCCAGCAGCCAGCGGGTGGGAGCAGATGCGCAGTATTTT CASSQRVGADAQYF TRBV12-3/TRBV12-4 NA TRBJ2-3 NA
TGCAGTGCTAGGGTGTCAGGGGGCACAGATACGCAGTATTTT CSARVSGGTDTQYF TRBV20-1 NA TRBJ2-3 few
TGCAGCGTTGGACCCGAGGGGGAAGCTAACTATGGCTACACCTTC CSVGPEGEANYGYTF TRBV29-1 NA TRBJ1-2 few
TGTGCCAGCAGTTTCACACGGAGATACACAGATACGCAGTATTTT CASSFTRRYTDTQYF TRBV27 NA TRBJ2-3 NA
TGTGCCAGCAGGCAGACAGGGTCCATCAATGAGCAGTTCTTC CASRQTGSINEQFF TRBV7-9 TRBD1 TRBJ2-1 few
TGCAGTGCTAGAGCCCCCGGTGTTAGCGGGATAAATGAGCAGTTCTTC CSARAPGVSGINEQFF TRBV20-1 TRBD2 TRBJ2-1 NA
TGTGCCAGTGACAGGGGGTCGGACACTGAAGCTTTCTTT CASDRGSDTEAFF TRBV9 TRBD1 TRBJ1-1 NA
TGTGCCAGCAGCTCTATCGACAGGGGGCAGGAGACCCAGTACTTC CASSSIDRGQETQYF TRBV25-1 TRBD1 TRBJ2-5 NA
TGTGCCAGCAGCTTATTTGGTAGTAAGGATGAGCAGTTCTTC CASSLFGSKDEQFF TRBV11-2 NA TRBJ2-1 NA
TGTGCCAGCAGTTTACGGGGGTGGGCCAAAAACATTCAGTACTTC CASSLRGWAKNIQYF TRBV12-3/TRBV12-4 NA TRBJ2-4 few
TGCAGCGCGCGGGGACTAGCTGAAGAGACCCAGTACTTC CSARGLAEETQYF TRBV20-1 TRBD2 TRBJ2-5 many
TGCAGCGCAATTAAGGCAGCCTACGAGCAGTACTTC CSAIKAAYEQYF TRBV29-1 NA TRBJ2-7 many
TGTGCCACCAGTGACCTTGAAAGGGCACCCCAGTACTTC CATSDLERAPQYF TRBV24-1 NA TRBJ2-4 NA
TGCAGCGTTGACGGGGGACGGTACACTGAAGCTTTCTTT CSVDGGRYTEAFF TRBV29-1 NA TRBJ1-1 few
TGTGCCAGCAGCTTGGGAGGCAGGGTCACCCACGAGCAGTACTTC CASSLGGRVTHEQYF TRBV5-6 NA TRBJ2-7 many
TGCGCCAGCAACTTGGGGACAGGCACTAGAGATACGCAGTATTTT CASNLGTGTRDTQYF TRBV5-1 TRBD1 TRBJ2-3 NA
TGTGCCAGCAGCCTCAGGGGGCAACAGCCCCAGCATTTT CASSLRGQQPQHF TRBV7-6 TRBD1 TRBJ1-5 few
TGTGCCAGCAGTTACTCGGGTGTGGAGACCCAGTACTTC CASSYSGVETQYF TRBV12-3/TRBV12-4 NA TRBJ2-5 many
TGTGCCAGCAGTTACGGAACGACAGTCCGCTCTGGAAACACCATATATTTT CASSYGTTVRSGNTIYF TRBV6-6 NA TRBJ1-3 few
TGCGCCAGCAGTAAGTCCGGGCTCTGGGATACGCAGTATTTT CASSKSGLWDTQYF TRBV10-1 NA TRBJ2-3 NA
TGTGCCAGCAGTACCCCGCTCAGACTAGTTCCTGAGCAGTTCTTC CASSTPLRLVPEQFF TRBV27 NA TRBJ2-1 few
TGTGCCAGCCTCGGGGCCGATTCCTCTTACGAGCAGTACTTC CASLGADSSYEQYF TRBV28 NA TRBJ2-7 NA
TGCGCCAGCAGGTCGGCCGTGATGGATGGCTACACCTTC CASRSAVMDGYTF TRBV5-1 NA TRBJ1-2 NA
TGTGCCACCAGTGATATTCGCGGGGCCCGGGAGGAGACCCAGTACTTC CATSDIRGAREETQYF TRBV24-1 NA TRBJ2-5 NA
TGTGCCAGCAGTTACGGACAAACACTCACAGATACGCAGTATTTT CASSYGQTLTDTQYF TRBV28 NA TRBJ2-3 few
TGTGCCAGCAGCCGGCCCGTTTCACCCCTCCACTTT CASSRPVSPLHF TRBV16 NA TRBJ1-6 NA
TGCGCCAGCAGCTTGAGCAACACAGGGACGGGCTACACCTTC CASSLSNTGTGYTF TRBV5-1 NA TRBJ1-2 few
TGTGCCATCAGTGAGTCCCCGGGGGAGAGGGCTGGGGCCAACGTCCTGACTTTC CAISESPGERAGANVLTF TRBV10-3 NA TRBJ2-6 few
TGTGCCAGCAGTTTAGCGCTAAGCGGGAGAGTCGATGAGCAGTTCTTC CASSLALSGRVDEQFF TRBV12-3/TRBV12-4 TRBD2 TRBJ2-1 few
TGTGCCAGCAGTGAAGAGTTGCATTATGGCTACACCTTC CASSEELHYGYTF TRBV6-1 NA TRBJ1-2 many
TGTGCCAGCAGTTTAGCCTTGGGCCCTCGTCAGCAGTACTTC CASSLALGPRQQYF TRBV2 NA TRBJ2-7 few
TGTGCCACCAGTGATACCTCCGGGACAGGGGACGGCGAGCAGTACTTC CATSDTSGTGDGEQYF TRBV24-1 TRBD1 TRBJ2-7 many
TGTGCCAGCAGTGAATCGGGGACCTCATATGGCTACACCTTC CASSESGTSYGYTF TRBV6-1 NA TRBJ1-2 NA